A selection of T cell receptor beta chains follows, all from one sample in a study of CD8 T cells in ankylosing spondylitis. One entry per CDR3 protein results from TCRdb running MiXCR on the 5' RACE reads. The sample shows around 300,000 distinct CDR3 sequences, around 15% of them seen only once. The specimen sequenced was blood, either unsorted or a sorted T cell fraction (not recorded which). The receptors were sampled from a male donor with ankylosing spondylitis or in good health (not recorded which). Each CDR3 is given with its conserved first and last residue. Fields, in order: clone size, CDR3 length, J gene, D gene, V gene, CDR3 DNA, CDR3 protein. A D gene is named only where the DNA matches it firmly. Clone sizes are given selectively: once, few, many, or a class where the clone is expanded.

>many|16|TRBJ2-3|TRBD2|TRBV25-1
TGTGCCAGCAGTGGGGGGACTAGCGGTCACACAGATACGCAGTATTTT
CASSGGTSGHTDTQYF
>many|14|TRBJ2-6|-|TRBV12-3/TRBV12-4
TGTGCCAGCAGTTTAGCAAGCGACCTATCCGTCCTGACTTTC
CASSLASDLSVLTF
>few|14|TRBJ2-3|-|TRBV7-2
TGTGCCAGCAGCTTAGCATTCGGGACAGATACGCAGTATTTT
CASSLAFGTDTQYF
>many|15|TRBJ1-6|-|TRBV6-5
TGTGCCAGCAGTTTAGGGGTCTCCTATAATTCACCCCTCCACTTT
CASSLGVSYNSPLHF
>many|14|TRBJ2-7|TRBD1|TRBV10-3
TGTGCCATCAGAGAGACAGGGGACGAATACGAGCAGTACTTC
CAIRETGDEYEQYF
>many|15|TRBJ1-5|-|TRBV10-3
TGTGCCATCAGTGAGTCCGCGGATAGCAATCAGCCCCAGCATTTT
CAISESADSNQPQHF
>few|15|TRBJ2-7|TRBD1|TRBV25-1
TGTGCCAGCACAGATGACAGGGAACATTACTACGAGCAGTACTTC
CASTDDREHYYEQYF
>-|15|TRBJ2-7|-|TRBV7-2
TGTGCCAGCAGCCTCGGACTACCCAACTTCGACGAGCAGTACTTC
CASSLGLPNFDEQYF
>-|14|TRBJ2-7|TRBD1|TRBV11-2
TGTGCCAGCACCCTTGCACAGGGGGCGCTTGTGCAGTACTTC
CASTLAQGALVQYF
>-|19|TRBJ2-1|TRBD2|TRBV5-1
TGCGCCAGCAGCTTGAGGACTAGCGGGACCCTAAGCTCCTACAATGAGCAGTTCTTC
CASSLRTSGTLSSYNEQFF
>few|16|TRBJ1-1|TRBD1|TRBV12-3/TRBV12-4
TGTGCCAGCAGTTTGACAGGGGGCCGGGGAAGCGCTGAAGCTTTCTTT
CASSLTGGRGSAEAFF
>-|12|TRBJ2-1|TRBD1|TRBV5-6
TGTGCCAGCAGCGGGGACAGTAATGAGCAGTTCTTC
CASSGDSNEQFF
>many|15|TRBJ1-4|TRBD1|TRBV5-1
TGCGCCAGCAGCTGGTCCCGTGGACAGGGCGAAAAACTGTTTTTT
CASSWSRGQGEKLFF
>many|13|TRBJ2-2|TRBD1|TRBV7-7
TGTGCCAGCAGCCGACAGGGGGCCGGGGAGCTGTTTTTT
CASSRQGAGELFF
>-|13|TRBJ1-4|-|TRBV12-3/TRBV12-4
TGTGCCAGCAGTTTGGGCTTTAATGAAAAACTGTTTTTT
CASSLGFNEKLFF
>few|13|TRBJ2-3|-|TRBV6-4
TGTGCCAGCAGTGTTGATGTGGGTTATACGCAGTATTTT
CASSVDVGYTQYF
>many|12|TRBJ2-3|-|TRBV12-3/TRBV12-4
TGTGCCAGCAGTTTCTTGGGAGATACGCAGTATTTT
CASSFLGDTQYF
>many|15|TRBJ2-2|-|TRBV4-1
TGCGCCAGCAGCCAAGGGCAAGGGGGCACCGGGGAGCTGTTTTTT
CASSQGQGGTGELFF
>few|12|TRBJ2-1|-|TRBV5-4
TGTGCCAGCAGCTTGGCGGACTCCGCTTTGTTCTTC
CASSLADSALFF
>few|13|TRBJ1-4|-|TRBV12-3/TRBV12-4
TGTGCCAGCAGTTTAGGAGTGAGTGAAAAACTGTTTTTT
CASSLGVSEKLFF
>-|15|TRBJ2-5|TRBD2|TRBV3-1
TGTGCCAGCAGCCTTCTAGCGGGAGGGGTAGAGACCCAGTACTTC
CASSLLAGGVETQYF
>-|15|TRBJ1-2|TRBD1|TRBV12-3/TRBV12-4
TGTGCCAGCAGCGATCCCACAGGGGCTAACTATGGCTACACCTTC
CASSDPTGANYGYTF
>few|13|TRBJ2-7|TRBD2|TRBV20-1
TGCAGTGCTAGTCCGGGAGGGCCGAACGAGCAGTACTTC
CSASPGGPNEQYF
>few|17|TRBJ2-3|TRBD2|TRBV6-1
TGTGCCAGCAGTCTAAACCCCGGTAGCGGGAGAGTAGATACGCAGTATTTT
CASSLNPGSGRVDTQYF
>-|16|TRBJ1-2|TRBD1|TRBV5-5
TGTGCCAGCAGCCACAGGGGAGGCTTAGCTTATTTAAGCTACACCTTC
CASSHRGGLAYLSYTF
>few|12|TRBJ2-7|-|TRBV7-2
TGTGCCAGCAGCTTAGACGACTACGAGCAGTACTTC
CASSLDDYEQYF